The following is a TCR beta chain sequence with its context. Its antigen is undetermined. Clones were read by immunoSEQ multiplex PCR, and TCRdb kept only the in-frame ones, dropping some. The sample lists 45,000 to 55,000 clones, about 90% occurring once. The data originate from a study of cytomegalovirus exposure and HLA in healthy donors. Study-wide context: Per a later analysis, the 666 first-cohort and 100 to 150 validation repertoires shared one platform. Overall study results and limits: Three chains linked to CMV were shown in vitro to be specific for CMV antigens.

V lost 5 bases to trimming and J lost 1 base, with 24 bases between them. The CDR3 runs to 19 residues. Germline lookup yields CDR1 MNHEY and CDR2 SMNVEV (reference sequence). The chain employs TRBV27 and TRBJ1-5; the D is unclear. The specimen was PBMCs. The receptor comes from a woman younger than 45 in good health and CMV-seronegative. CDR3 DNA: TGTGCCAGCAGTCCGCTAGGCGGGGAGGCACTGCGGAGCAATCAGCCCCAGCATTTT. This codes for CASSPLGGEALRSNQPQHF.